The 24 T cell receptor beta chains listed next were all sequenced from one sample in a study of OX40 agonist ivuxolimab in advanced cancers. Method: immunoSEQ multiplex PCR; TCRdb's copy keeps in-frame clones and lacks some. The sample holds 100,000 to 150,000 clones, about 92% seen once. The input for sequencing was CD4+ or CD8+ T cells sorted from blood, taken in a trial of the OX40 agonist ivuxolimab. All receptors derive from an adult with an advanced solid tumor such as melanoma, head and neck, liver or kidney cancer.

The genes are TRBV7-9 and TRBJ2-3; 7 bases line up with TRBD2. Germline CDR1 and CDR2: SEHNR and FQNEAQ (reference sequence). The CDR3 loop spans 17 amino acids. V trimming: 3 bases; J trimming: 3 bases; junction bases outside the gene matches: 12. CDR3 nucleotide sequence: TGTGCCAGCAGCTTCCGACTAGCCCGAAGAGGAACAGATACGCAGTATTTT. This gives the protein CASSFRLARRGTDTQYF.

This chain joins TRBV7-3 and TRBJ1-6, with D uncertain. Per the germline V gene, CDR1 is SGHTA and CDR2 is FQGTGA. The CDR3 is made up of 12 amino acids. V was pared by 1 base and J by 10 bases, with 5 bases between. The DNA for the CDR3 is TGTGCCAGCAGCTTAATGGGATCACCCCTCCACTTT. Protein: CASSLMGSPLHF.

V usage is TRBV9 and J usage is TRBJ2-3; no firm D call. The CDR3 loop spans 12 amino acids. Germline V gives CDR1 SGDLS, CDR2 YYNGEE. V was trimmed by 2 bases and J by 6 bases, leaving 7 bases between them. CDR3 bases: TGTGCCAGCAGCGTCTATTTGGATACGCAGTATTTT. The encoded protein is CASSVYLDTQYF.

The V call is TRBV7-3, the J call TRBJ2-7; no firm D call. The V end lost 5 bases, the J end lost 2 bases, and 13 bases lay between the germline ends. CDR3 length equals 14 residues. CDR1 and CDR2 from the germline V gene are SGHTA and FQGTGA. This CDR3 reads CASSPRGVAYEQYF. CDR3 nucleotide sequence: TGTGCCAGCAGCCCTCGAGGAGTCGCCTACGAGCAGTACTTC.

Written as DNA, the CDR3 is TGTGCCAGCAGTCCAACCCCGGCGAACTATGGCTACACCTTC. This sequence encodes CASSPTPANYGYTF. The chain combines TRBV6-1 with TRBJ1-2; D is uncertain. The germline CDR1 and CDR2 sequences are MNHNS and SASEGT. The V and J ends lost 5 bases and 2 bases respectively, with 12 bases between them. The CDR3 runs to 14 residues.

The chain carries TRBV2 and TRBJ2-4, with a tentative D call TRBD2 (5 bases). The CDR3 spans 15 residues. Germline values: CDR1 SNHLY, CDR2 FYNNEI. Trimming shortened V by 6 bases and J by 7 bases, and 19 bases separated the two germline ends. The DNA of the CDR3 is TGTGCCAGCAGCTCTAGGACTGCGACGGAGAACATTCAGTACTTC. It specifies CASSSRTATENIQYF.

The CDR3 reads CASLPGPSGEKLFF. CDR3 nucleotides: TGTGCCAGCCTACCGGGCCCCTCGGGCGAAAAACTGTTTTTT. The J gene is TRBJ1-4, the V gene TRBV7-2; D is unresolved. The CDR3 sequence is 14 residues long. Germline V gene lookup returns CDR1 SGHTA and CDR2 FQGNSA. V was pared by 8 bases and J by 8 bases, with 18 bases between.

This clone has just a few counts. J is TRBJ1-6 and V is TRBV18; weak D call: TRBD1 (5 bases). V was pared by 3 bases and J by 12 bases, with 12 bases between. The germline CDR1 and CDR2 sequences are KGHSH and LQKENI. The CDR3 has 13 amino acids. In DNA form, the CDR3 reads TGTGCCAGCTCACCGGACCGGGGGGGACCCCTCCACTTT. It codes for CASSPDRGGPLHF.

This chain connects TRBV5-6 to TRBJ1-2; 7 nucleotides agree with TRBD1. With 3 bases clipped from V and 4 bases from J, the junction kept 9 bases outside the gene matches. The germline V gene has CDR1 SGHDT and CDR2 YYEEEE. The CDR3 totals 15 residues. The DNA of the CDR3 is TGTGCCAGCAGCTCTGTGACAGGGTCAACCTATGGCTACACCTTC. Translated, it gives CASSSVTGSTYGYTF.

The rearrangement joins TRBV28 to TRBJ1-5, with a possible D match to TRBD1 (5 bases). Germline CDR1 is MDHEN and CDR2 is SYDVKM. The CDR3 runs 16 residues. The V end lost 2 bases, the J end lost 9 bases, and 20 bases lay between the germline ends. CDR3: CASSLPLGGGIMPQHF. The CDR3 DNA reads TGTGCCAGCAGTTTACCTCTCGGGGGAGGTATTATGCCCCAGCATTTT.

V gene TRBV7-2 combines with J gene TRBJ2-7; possible D gene TRBD1, 5 bases. CDR1 and CDR2 (germline): SGHTA, FQGNSA. Trimming shortened V by 5 bases and J by 5 bases, and 10 bases separated the two germline ends. The CDR3 has 12 residues. Here the CDR3 reads CASSLDTHEQYF. In nucleotides, the CDR3 is TGTGCCAGCAGCCTGGACACGCACGAGCAGTACTTC.

The gene calls are TRBV19 and TRBJ1-5; D is undetermined. The CDR3 is 13 residues long. CDR1 and CDR2 from the germline V gene are LNHDA and SQIVND (reference sequence). V was pared by 8 bases and J by 3 bases, with 11 bases between. The CDR3 DNA follows: TGTGCCAGTTTCGACGGGTACAATCAGCCCCAGCATTTT. Its translation: CASFDGYNQPQHF.

The rearrangement links TRBV10-3 to TRBJ2-7, with TRBD1 identical over 8 bases. The V segment lost 5 bases and the J segment 1 base; nucleotides outside the gene matches: 22. CDR3 length: 20 amino acids. The germline gives CDR1 ENHRY, CDR2 SYGVKD. The CDR3 region is CAISPGQGATTYLPSYEQYF. The CDR3 nucleotides read TGTGCCATCAGTCCCGGACAGGGAGCAACTACCTATCTACCTTCCTACGAGCAGTACTTC.

This clone was seen a single time. The chain has TRBV2 and TRBJ2-3; tentative D call: TRBD2 (5 bases). From germline, CDR1 is SNHLY and CDR2 FYNNEI. V dropped 8 bases and J dropped 4 bases, with 16 bases sitting between them. The CDR3 spans 14 residues. The DNA of the CDR3 is TGTGCCAGCCGCCGGGATATTGCCCCAGATACGCAGTATTTT. It codes for CASRRDIAPDTQYF. Combining the CDR3 with reference TRBV2 and TRBJ2-3 gives the whole variable domain EPEVTQTPSHQVTQMGQEVILRCVPISNHLYFYWYRQILGQKVEFLVSFYNNEISEKSEIFDDQFSVERPDGSNFTLKIRSTKLEDSAMYFCASRRDIAPDTQYFGPGTRLTVL.

This chain connects TRBV4-3 to TRBJ2-1, with a weak D call TRBD2 (6 bases). CDR1 and CDR2 (germline): LGHNA, YSLEER. Between the trimmed V and J ends, which lost 1 base and 9 bases, there was a span of 16 bases. This CDR3 region has 15 residues. CDR3 bases: TGCGCCAGCAGCCAAGTCAGTTGGGGGGTGAGTGAGCAGTTCTTC. This sequence encodes CASSQVSWGVSEQFF.

V gene TRBV10-3 combines with J gene TRBJ1-1; D call uncertain. This CDR3 has 14 amino acids. Trimming cost V 0 bases and J 7 bases, with 12 bases left between them. Germline CDR1 and CDR2: ENHRY and SYGVKD. CDR3 amino acids: CAISESISQNEAFF. Written as DNA, the CDR3 is TGTGCCATCAGTGAGTCGATCTCCCAAAATGAAGCTTTCTTT.

This chain links TRBV6-6 with TRBJ2-3; D ambiguous. This CDR3 spans 13 amino acids. Germline loops: CDR1 MNHNY, CDR2 SVGAGI (reference sequence). V lost 8 bases and J lost 2, with 11 bases in between. CDR3 sequence (DNA): TGTGCCAGCTCGCAGCGCCCCACAGATACGCAGTATTTT. It encodes CASSQRPTDTQYF.

This clone has a single count. V is TRBV7-3 and J is TRBJ2-3; 7 nucleotides match TRBD2. The J segment lost 3 bases and the V segment lost 5 bases, leaving 8 bases of the junction unmatched. From germline, CDR1 is SGHTA and CDR2 FQGTGA. The CDR3 loop spans 15 amino acids. The CDR3 loop is CASSPAGMVTDTQYF. In DNA, the CDR3 is TGTGCCAGCAGCCCAGCGGGAATGGTTACAGATACGCAGTATTTT.

This chain links TRBV5-1 with TRBJ1-2, with D possibly TRBD1 on 5 matching bases. CDR1 is SGHRS and CDR2 is YFSETQ in the germline V gene. V was cut by 3 bases and J by 4 bases, with 19 bases left in between. The CDR3 totals 16 residues. CDR3 loop: CASSSGTLSATYGYTF. CDR3 sequence (DNA): TGCGCCAGCAGCTCCGGGACTTTATCCGCGACCTATGGCTACACCTTC.

The gene calls are TRBV7-3 and TRBJ2-1; TRBD2 might be the D (6 bases). V was trimmed by 2 bases and J by 4 bases, leaving 12 bases between them. CDR1 and CDR2 from the germline V gene are SGHTA and FQGTGA. CDR3 length: 15 residues. In nucleotides, the CDR3 is TGTGCCAGCAGCTTAGTTGGGACTCCTTACAATGAGCAGTTCTTC. This encodes CASSLVGTPYNEQFF.

The chain combines TRBV9 with TRBJ2-5; D could derive from TRBD1 or TRBD2 (5 bases each). This CDR3 spans 13 amino acids. V was pared by 3 bases and J by 5 bases, with 11 bases between. The germline V gene encodes CDR1 SGDLS and CDR2 YYNGEE. CDR3 protein: CASSEGPGETQYF. CDR3 DNA: TGTGCCAGCAGCGAGGGACCAGGGGAGACCCAGTACTTC.

This sequence joins TRBV7-6 and TRBJ1-6; tentatively, D is TRBD1 (6 bases). CDR1 and CDR2 from the germline V gene are SGHVS and FNYEAQ. The CDR3 sequence is 14 residues long. The ends were cut back, 5 bases at V and 9 bases at J, with 14 bases in the middle. The CDR3 here is CASSPGMGASPLHF. The CDR3 DNA reads as TGTGCCAGCAGCCCAGGGATGGGGGCTTCACCCCTCCACTTT.

The chain joins TRBV7-9 to TRBJ1-6; D remains unclear. Germline CDR1 SEHNR, CDR2 FQNEAQ (reference sequence). The CDR3 has 12 residues. The V end lost 3 bases, the J end lost 8 bases, and 5 bases lay between the germline ends. The CDR3 is CASSFSDSPLHF. In DNA, the CDR3 is TGTGCCAGCAGCTTTAGCGATTCACCCCTCCACTTT.

The chain employs TRBV5-1 and TRBJ2-7; 8 nucleotides align to TRBD1. The CDR3 spans 12 residues. CDR1 SGHRS and CDR2 YFSETQ come from the germline V gene. V shed 2 bases and J 7 bases; nucleotides not matched to a gene: 2. CDR3 sequence: CASSLQGGEQYF. The DNA for the CDR3 is TGCGCCAGCAGCTTACAGGGGGGAGAGCAGTACTTC.